The clone carrying this T cell receptor beta chain was seen more than once but under ten times. Its antigen is undetermined. Trimming left V 2 bases short and J 6 bases short, with 13 bases between. The CDR3 has 14 amino acids. The germline gives CDR1 KGHSH, CDR2 LQKENI. The study ran its PCR with 60 Vbeta and 13 Jbeta primers. TCRdb's copy holds only in-frame clones and misses some; the assay was immunoSEQ multiplex PCR. The data hold roughly 190,000 clones, with approximately 78% observed a single time. The record originates from a study of cytomegalovirus exposure and HLA in healthy donors. Study-level information: Caucasian-associated ancestry cluster membership applied to about 80% of around 400 genotyped donors. Study outcomes and limitations: Cytomegalovirus association was assigned to approximately 180 TCR beta chains.

The V and J genes are TRBV18 and TRBJ1-1; no definite D call. Material for sequencing was PBMCs. The receptor comes from a woman aged 18 to 35 in good health and CMV-seronegative. The chain's CDR3 is CASSPEAGNAEAFF. CDR3 nucleotide sequence: TGTGCCAGCTCACCAGAAGCGGGAAACGCTGAAGCTTTCTTT.